The rows below give T cell receptor beta chains drawn from one sample of a study of T cells after yellow fever vaccination. In TCRdb, the 5' RACE reads were re-called with MiXCR into one record per CDR3 protein. This table holds 40,000 to 50,000 distinct CDR3 sequences, 6.5% to 8.5% found once. The sequencing used CD8+ T cells not binding an NS4B(214-222) dextramer, sorted from PBMCs, collected 45 days after the yellow fever booster vaccination. These TCRs come from a young man who received the YFV17D yellow fever vaccine. Both conserved end residues are part of each CDR3. Fields, in order: V gene, J gene, clone size, D gene, CDR3 length, CDR3 protein, CDR3 DNA. The D gene is left open where the match is weak. Part of the rows lack a size; the others show once, few, many or a class for expanded clones.

V: TRBV20-1; J: TRBJ2-7; size: many; D: -; length: 15; CDR3: CSARDLDRSVYEQYF; DNA: TGCAGTGCTAGAGATCTAGACAGGTCAGTCTACGAGCAGTACTTC
V: TRBV7-2; J: TRBJ1-2; size: many; D: -; length: 11; CDR3: CASSESYGYTF; DNA: TGTGCCAGCTCGGAGTCCTATGGCTACACCTTC
V: TRBV29-1; J: TRBJ2-2; size: -; D: -; length: 14; CDR3: CSVQQGSNTGELFF; DNA: TGCAGCGTGCAACAGGGTTCTAACACCGGGGAGCTGTTTTTT
V: TRBV28; J: TRBJ2-7; size: many; D: -; length: 13; CDR3: CASSYWGAYEQYF; DNA: TGTGCCAGCAGCTACTGGGGGGCCTACGAGCAGTACTTC
V: TRBV24-1; J: TRBJ2-3; size: -; D: -; length: 14; CDR3: CATSDPGRQPRQYF; DNA: TGTGCCACCAGTGACCCAGGACGTCAGCCCAGACAGTATTTT
V: TRBV27; J: TRBJ2-5; size: many; D: -; length: 13; CDR3: CASSLGIQETQYF; DNA: TGTGCCAGCAGTTTGGGTATCCAAGAGACCCAGTACTTC
V: TRBV7-6; J: TRBJ2-1; size: many; D: TRBD2; length: 13; CDR3: CASSGSGGGEQFF; DNA: TGTGCCAGCAGCGGATCCGGGGGGGGGGAGCAGTTCTTC
V: TRBV30; J: TRBJ2-2; size: -; D: -; length: 12; CDR3: CAWSVSTGELFF; DNA: TGTGCCTGGAGTGTATCGACCGGGGAGCTGTTTTTT
V: TRBV3-1; J: TRBJ1-2; size: few; D: -; length: 11; CDR3: CASSQTAFYTF; DNA: TGTGCCAGCAGCCAAACAGCATTCTACACCTTC
V: TRBV20-1; J: TRBJ1-3; size: many; D: -; length: 10; CDR3: CSETGNTIYF; DNA: TGCAGTGAAACCGGAAACACCATATATTTT
V: TRBV15; J: TRBJ1-6; size: many; D: -; length: 15; CDR3: CATSRSGGFNSPLHF; DNA: TGTGCCACCAGCAGGTCCGGTGGCTTCAATTCACCCCTCCACTTT
V: TRBV27; J: TRBJ2-1; size: few; D: -; length: 12; CDR3: CASSPMDGTGFF; DNA: TGTGCCAGCAGTCCAATGGACGGGACCGGGTTCTTC
V: TRBV6-1; J: TRBJ1-6; size: many; D: -; length: 18; CDR3: CASSERSPGAYGNSPLHF; DNA: TGTGCCAGCAGTGAAAGGTCCCCCGGAGCATATGGTAATTCACCCCTCCACTTT
V: TRBV18; J: TRBJ2-3; size: many; D: -; length: 15; CDR3: CASSPSRASTDTQYF; DNA: TGTGCCAGCTCACCCTCAAGGGCCAGCACAGATACGCAGTATTTT
V: TRBV7-3; J: TRBJ2-2; size: few; D: -; length: 22; CDR3: CASSLIGPHYLPTEKGTGELFF; DNA: TGTGCCAGCAGCTTAATAGGACCTCACTATCTACCTACCGAGAAGGGCACCGGGGAGCTGTTTTTT
V: TRBV27; J: TRBJ2-7; size: many; D: TRBD2; length: 14; CDR3: CASSFGTSGNEQYF; DNA: TGTGCCAGCAGCTTCGGGACTAGCGGGAACGAGCAGTACTTC
V: TRBV7-8; J: TRBJ2-1; size: many; D: TRBD2; length: 18; CDR3: CASNHDGTSGSPSSEQFF; DNA: TGTGCCAGCAACCACGACGGGACTAGCGGGAGTCCATCATCTGAGCAGTTCTTC
V: TRBV20-1; J: TRBJ2-5; size: few; D: -; length: 16; CDR3: CSARDLSQFVGETQYF; DNA: TGCAGTGCTAGAGATCTATCCCAGTTCGTCGGAGAGACCCAGTACTTC
V: TRBV30; J: TRBJ2-3; size: many; D: -; length: 13; CDR3: CAWSTDSFDTQYF; DNA: TGTGCCTGGAGTACAGACTCCTTTGATACGCAGTATTTT
V: TRBV10-3; J: TRBJ2-1; size: many; D: -; length: 13; CDR3: CAISEEGYNEQFF; DNA: TGTGCCATCAGTGAGGAGGGTTACAATGAGCAGTTCTTC
V: TRBV13; J: TRBJ1-2; size: few; D: -; length: 11; CDR3: CASSPDYGYTF; DNA: TGTGCCAGCAGCCCAGACTACGGCTACACCTTC
V: TRBV5-5; J: TRBJ2-1; size: many; D: -; length: 13; CDR3: CASSLIGYNEQFF; DNA: TGTGCCAGCAGCTTGATCGGTTACAATGAGCAGTTCTTC
V: TRBV5-4; J: TRBJ1-1; size: few; D: -; length: 15; CDR3: CASVEEAQGEAEAFF; DNA: TGTGCCAGCGTCGAGGAGGCACAGGGTGAGGCTGAAGCTTTCTTT
V: TRBV7-6; J: TRBJ2-5; size: many; D: -; length: 13; CDR3: CASSLGAGTPEYF; DNA: TGTGCCAGCAGCTTAGGGGCGGGAACCCCTGAGTACTTC
V: TRBV24-1; J: TRBJ2-1; size: few; D: -; length: 11; CDR3: CATRLRDPEFF; DNA: TGTGCCACCCGGTTAAGGGACCCAGAGTTCTTC
V: TRBV6-4; J: TRBJ2-1; size: many; D: -; length: 13; CDR3: CASSDTASNEQFF; DNA: TGTGCCAGCAGTGATACCGCGAGCAATGAGCAGTTCTTC
V: TRBV4-3; J: TRBJ1-2; size: many; D: -; length: 15; CDR3: CASSLGRTGGDGYTF; DNA: TGCGCCAGCAGCCTAGGGCGGACGGGAGGAGATGGCTACACCTTC
V: TRBV7-2; J: TRBJ2-3; size: many; D: -; length: 18; CDR3: CASSLADRSSGEADTQYF; DNA: TGTGCCAGCAGCTTAGCCGACCGCAGTTCGGGGGAGGCAGATACGCAGTATTTT
V: TRBV28; J: TRBJ2-3; size: many; D: TRBD2; length: 16; CDR3: CASSSAGTTVTDTQYF; DNA: TGTGCCAGCAGTTCGGCCGGGACTACCGTCACAGATACGCAGTATTTT
V: TRBV6-4; J: TRBJ2-1; size: many; D: TRBD2; length: 15; CDR3: CASSSLAGNYNEQFF; DNA: TGTGCCAGCAGCTCCCTAGCGGGAAACTACAATGAGCAGTTCTTC
V: TRBV28; J: TRBJ2-7; size: many; D: TRBD2; length: 16; CDR3: CASSSSGLVGSYEQYF; DNA: TGTGCCAGCAGTTCGTCAGGACTAGTCGGGTCCTACGAGCAGTACTTC
V: TRBV5-4; J: TRBJ2-7; size: many; D: -; length: 12; CDR3: CASSLGGDEQYF; DNA: TGTGCCAGCAGCTTGGGAGGGGACGAGCAGTACTTC
V: TRBV3-1; J: TRBJ2-5; size: many; D: -; length: 17; CDR3: CASSRETTGLPQETQYF; DNA: TGTGCCAGCAGCCGGGAAACCACAGGGTTGCCTCAAGAGACCCAGTACTTC
V: TRBV5-1; J: TRBJ2-7; size: many; D: -; length: 13; CDR3: CASSLSRPYEQYF; DNA: TGCGCCAGCAGCTTGTCCAGACCTTACGAGCAGTACTTC
V: TRBV20-1; J: TRBJ1-1; size: many; D: -; length: 11; CDR3: CSARDSWKAFF; DNA: TGCAGTGCTAGAGATTCCTGGAAAGCTTTCTTT
V: TRBV7-3; J: TRBJ2-3; size: -; D: -; length: 14; CDR3: CASSLTFGADTQYF; DNA: TGTGCCAGCAGCTTAACGTTTGGGGCAGATACGCAGTATTTT
V: TRBV21-1; J: TRBJ2-1; size: many; D: -; length: 15; CDR3: CASIRTGGLYNEQFF; DNA: TGTGCCAGCATTAGGACAGGGGGCCTTTACAATGAGCAGTTCTTC
V: TRBV3-1; J: TRBJ1-1; size: few; D: -; length: 11; CDR3: CASSQNAEAFF; DNA: TGTGCCAGCAGCCAAAACGCTGAAGCTTTCTTT
V: TRBV11-2; J: TRBJ2-7; size: many; D: -; length: 14; CDR3: CASSLSRGYYEQYF; DNA: TGTGCCAGCAGCTTGTCCCGCGGGTACTACGAGCAGTACTTC
V: TRBV6-2/TRBV6-3; J: TRBJ2-1; size: -; D: TRBD2; length: 15; CDR3: CASNTLAGAYNEQFF; DNA: TGTGCCAGCAACACCCTAGCGGGGGCCTACAATGAGCAGTTCTTC
V: TRBV20-1; J: TRBJ2-7; size: many; D: -; length: 14; CDR3: CSASRIGDTYEQYF; DNA: TGCAGTGCTAGTAGGATAGGGGATACCTACGAGCAGTACTTC
V: TRBV6-5; J: TRBJ1-2; size: many; D: TRBD1; length: 14; CDR3: CASSLGTGTYGYTF; DNA: TGTGCCAGCAGTTTAGGGACAGGGACCTATGGCTACACCTTC
V: TRBV7-9; J: TRBJ2-7; size: -; D: -; length: 12; CDR3: CASSFEGDEQYF; DNA: TGTGCCAGCAGCTTTGAGGGAGACGAGCAGTACTTC
V: TRBV15; J: TRBJ2-2; size: many; D: -; length: 16; CDR3: CATSRDSDDNTGELFF; DNA: TGTGCCACCAGCAGAGATAGCGACGACAACACCGGGGAGCTGTTTTTT
V: TRBV2; J: TRBJ2-7; size: many; D: TRBD2; length: 15; CDR3: CASRLSGRTLGEQYF; DNA: TGTGCCAGCAGACTGAGCGGGAGGACCCTCGGAGAGCAGTACTTC